This TCR beta chain was sequenced for a study of spatial heterogeneity in lung cancer (dated by TCRdb to about 2019). At the level of the whole study: Samples were obtained from fewer than 80 patients with early-stage, untreated non-small cell lung cancer from the lung TRACERx cohort. Beta-chain transcripts were consistently detected in greater numbers than alpha-chain transcripts, which likely reflects a higher abundance of beta-chain transcripts. TCR repertoire features were related to nonsynonymous mutation counts determined by whole-exome sequencing of tumor tissue. Both alpha and beta chains were TCR-sequenced in around 230 tumor regions, approximately 67 matched nontumor lung samples and roughly 50 PBMC samples obtained at surgery. In non-small cell lung cancer, the study made a quantitative comparison of TCR alpha and beta repertoires among multiple tumor regions, matched nontumor lung and blood. In the raw uncorrected reads, each unique combination of TCR and UMI appeared more than ten times on average. Follow-up PBMC samples were sequenced whenever available, with the median time to follow-up being around 2 years after resection. The study at large found these results: Ubiquitous expanded tumor TCRs were detected in blood more often at tumor resection than at routine follow-up. Confirming at a functional level the hypothesis that regional TCRs recognize regional mutations was considered to require additional single-cell paired TCR alpha and beta sequencing. Only roughly 15 patients were included in comparisons of baseline and follow-up blood repertoires.

The time point label here, explained by the study, means: blood at routine non-recurrence follow-up after resection. TCR sequencing used whole RNA extracted from tumor and nontumor lung tissue, or from cryopreserved PBMC samples, without cell sorting. Patients were selected for TCR sequencing only if sufficient RNA was available from at least two tumor regions. Reading from cysteine to phenylalanine, the CDR3 counts 14 amino acids. Kept here is only the CDR3 DNA, which spans 42 bases and is read in frame from base 1. At the junction V is shortened by 7 bases and J by 2 bases, with 15 bases in between. The germline V gene provides CDR1 SGHRS and CDR2 YFSETQ. Library generation was performed with 5' RACE. Sequencing took place on a NextSeq 500. To allow correction of PCR and sequencing errors, the TCR library protocol tagged every TCR cDNA molecule with a unique molecular identifier. Under the source paper's analysis protocol: Decombinator tools were used for TCR identification, UMI-based error correction and CDR3 extraction. Expanded TCRs were defined as those above a frequency of 2 per 1,000, corresponding to the top 1% of the tumor frequency distribution. Each repertoire was subsampled 100 times to 5,000 TCRs, after which Renyi diversity was computed with the R vegan package. CDR3 similarity networks were built from amino acid triplet string-kernel similarity, with CDR3s being connected when pairwise similarity was above 0.82. TCRdb trimmed the raw reads at Q25, called clones with MiXCR and kept productive beta chains. Rows are combined by CDR3 protein, so each entry shows the most common genes and DNA. For this entry, the V and J calls and clone size follow TCRdb and not the study's own pipeline. For this sample there are roughly 30,000 distinct CDR3 sequences; around 9.3% appear just once. The leading ten clones occupy 25% to 35% of the sample.

Points on this clonotype: Its antigen target is currently unknown. Nothing much larger sits one base from this clone, and base qualities are not available.

The material sequenced was PBMCs, taken at follow-up. The receptor comes from a female donor with early-stage non-small cell lung cancer. The rearrangement joined TRBV5-1 to TRBJ1-1, and perhaps TRBD1 as D gene, on 5 matching bases. The nucleotide sequence is TGCGCCAGCGGCATGGGGACGGTAAACACTGAAGCTTTCTTT. This translates into CASGMGTVNTEAFF.